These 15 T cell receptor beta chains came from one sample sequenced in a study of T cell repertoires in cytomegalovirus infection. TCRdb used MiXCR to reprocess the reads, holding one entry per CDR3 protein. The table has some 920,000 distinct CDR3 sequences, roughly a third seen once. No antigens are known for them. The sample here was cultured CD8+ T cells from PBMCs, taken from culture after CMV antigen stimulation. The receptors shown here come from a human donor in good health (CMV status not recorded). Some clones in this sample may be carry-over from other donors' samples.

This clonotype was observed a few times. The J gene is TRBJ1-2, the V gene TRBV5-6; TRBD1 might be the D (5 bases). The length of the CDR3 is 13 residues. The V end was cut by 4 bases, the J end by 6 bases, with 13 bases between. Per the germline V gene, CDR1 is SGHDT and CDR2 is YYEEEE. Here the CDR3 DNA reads TGTGCCAGCAGCGTGGGACCGTCCCATGGCTACACCTTC. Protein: CASSVGPSHGYTF.

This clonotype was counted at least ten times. The CDR3 protein is CASRTGTVYNSPLHF. CDR3 bases: TGTGCCAGCAGGACCGGGACAGTTTATAATTCACCCCTCCACTTT. The chain uses TRBV6-1 and TRBJ1-6; TRBD1 matches at 7 bases. This CDR3 spans 15 amino acids. The V and J ends lost 6 bases and 4 bases, in that order; junction bases with no gene match: 6. The germline gives CDR1 MNHNS, CDR2 SASEGT.

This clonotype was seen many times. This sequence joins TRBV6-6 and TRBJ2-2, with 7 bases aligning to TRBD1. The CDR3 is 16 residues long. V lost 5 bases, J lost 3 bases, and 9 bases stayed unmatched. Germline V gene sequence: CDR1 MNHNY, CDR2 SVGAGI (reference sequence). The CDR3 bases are TGTGCCAGCAGTCCCCGCCGGACAGGCTACACCGGGGAGCTGTTTTTT. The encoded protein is CASSPRRTGYTGELFF.

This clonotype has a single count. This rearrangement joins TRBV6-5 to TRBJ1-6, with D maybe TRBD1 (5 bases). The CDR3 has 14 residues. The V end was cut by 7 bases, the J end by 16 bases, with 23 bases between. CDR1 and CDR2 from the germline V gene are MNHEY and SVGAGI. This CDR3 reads CASTPNSTVGELHF. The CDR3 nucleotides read TGTGCCAGCACCCCAAACTCTACGGTGGGGGAGCTCCACTTT.

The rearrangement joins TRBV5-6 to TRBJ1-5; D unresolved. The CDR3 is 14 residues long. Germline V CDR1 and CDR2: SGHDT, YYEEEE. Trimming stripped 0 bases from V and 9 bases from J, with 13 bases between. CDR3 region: CASSLGAGRRPQHF. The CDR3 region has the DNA TGTGCCAGCAGCTTGGGAGCAGGACGGAGGCCCCAGCATTTT.

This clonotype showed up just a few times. The CDR3 sequence: CASSPIGSGGFQETQYF. The CDR3 coding sequence is TGTGCCAGCAGCCCCATCGGGAGCGGGGGATTCCAAGAGACCCAGTACTTC. The gene calls are TRBV12-3 or TRBV12-4 and TRBJ2-5, with 8 bases that match TRBD2. Trimming cost V 6 bases and J 1 base; bases outside gene matches: 13. This CDR3 spans 17 amino acids.

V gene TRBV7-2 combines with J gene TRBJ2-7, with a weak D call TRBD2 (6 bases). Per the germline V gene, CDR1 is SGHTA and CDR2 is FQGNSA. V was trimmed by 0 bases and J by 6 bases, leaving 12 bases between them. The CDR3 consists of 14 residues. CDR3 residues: CASSLAWGGVEQYV. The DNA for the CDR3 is TGTGCCAGCAGCTTAGCGTGGGGCGGGGTCGAGCAGTACGTC.

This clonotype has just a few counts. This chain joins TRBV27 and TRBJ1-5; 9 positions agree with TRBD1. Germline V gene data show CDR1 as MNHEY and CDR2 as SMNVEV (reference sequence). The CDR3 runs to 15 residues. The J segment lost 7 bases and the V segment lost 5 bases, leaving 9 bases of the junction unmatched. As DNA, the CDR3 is TGTGCCAGCAGTAACCGGGACAGGGTTGACCAGCCCCAGCATTTT. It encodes CASSNRDRVDQPQHF.

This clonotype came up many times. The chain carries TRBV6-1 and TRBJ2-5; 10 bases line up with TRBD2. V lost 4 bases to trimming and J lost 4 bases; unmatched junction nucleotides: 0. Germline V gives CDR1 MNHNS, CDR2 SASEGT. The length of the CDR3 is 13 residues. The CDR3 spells CASSGLAGETQYF. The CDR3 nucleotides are TGTGCCAGCAGTGGACTAGCGGGAGAGACCCAGTACTTC.

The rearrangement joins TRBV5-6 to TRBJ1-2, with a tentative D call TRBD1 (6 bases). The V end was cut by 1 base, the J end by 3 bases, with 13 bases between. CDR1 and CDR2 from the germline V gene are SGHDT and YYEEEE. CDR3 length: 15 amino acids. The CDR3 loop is CASSLWPGDDYGYTF. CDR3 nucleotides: TGTGCCAGCAGCTTGTGGCCAGGGGATGACTATGGCTACACCTTC. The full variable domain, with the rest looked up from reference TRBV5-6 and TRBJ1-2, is DAGVTQSPTHLIKTRGQQVTLRCSPKSGHDTVSWYQQALGQGPQFIFQYYEEEERQRGNFPDRFSGHQFPNYSSELNVNALLLGDSALYLCASSLWPGDDYGYTFGSGTRLTVV.

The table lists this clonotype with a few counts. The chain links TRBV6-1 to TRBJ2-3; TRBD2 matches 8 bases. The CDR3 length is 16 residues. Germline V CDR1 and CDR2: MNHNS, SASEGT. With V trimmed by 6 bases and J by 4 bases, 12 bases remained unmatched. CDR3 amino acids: CASRKAGAAIADTQYF. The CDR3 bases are TGTGCCAGCAGAAAAGCGGGGGCGGCCATCGCAGATACGCAGTATTTT.

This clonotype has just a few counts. The CDR3 nucleotides read TGCGCCAGCAGCCAAGTTATCGGAAACACCATATATTTT. This gives the protein CASSQVIGNTIYF. The chain employs TRBV4-1 and TRBJ1-3; no clear D. Trimming shortened V by 1 base and J by 4 bases, and 5 bases separated the two germline ends. This CDR3 is built from 13 residues. From germline, CDR1 is MGHRA and CDR2 YSYEKL.

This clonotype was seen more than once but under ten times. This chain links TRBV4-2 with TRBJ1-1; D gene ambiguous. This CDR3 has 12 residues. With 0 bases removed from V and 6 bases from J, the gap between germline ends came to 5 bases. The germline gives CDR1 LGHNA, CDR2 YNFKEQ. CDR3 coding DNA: TGTGCCAGCAGCCAAGATCGAGCTGAAGCTTTCTTT. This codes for CASSQDRAEAFF.

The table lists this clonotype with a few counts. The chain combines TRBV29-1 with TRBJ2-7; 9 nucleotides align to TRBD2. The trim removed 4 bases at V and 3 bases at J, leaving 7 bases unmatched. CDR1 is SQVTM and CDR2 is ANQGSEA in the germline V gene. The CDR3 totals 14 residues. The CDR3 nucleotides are TGCAGCGTTGCCGCGATGACTAGCGGCTACGAGCAGTACTTC. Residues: CSVAAMTSGYEQYF.

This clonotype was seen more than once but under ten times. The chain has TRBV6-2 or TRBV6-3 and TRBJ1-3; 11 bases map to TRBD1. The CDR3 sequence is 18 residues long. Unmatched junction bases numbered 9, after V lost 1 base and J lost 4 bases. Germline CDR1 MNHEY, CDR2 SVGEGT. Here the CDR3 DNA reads TGTGCCAGCAGTTACTGGAGGACAGGGGGCTCTTCGGGAAACACCATATATTTT. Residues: CASSYWRTGGSSGNTIYF.